This T cell receptor beta chain was obtained from a study of T cell responses to AZD1222 COVID-19 vaccine. Points from the study as a whole: Clonal diversity may have been underestimated in mostly white British donors. Rises in breadth and depth of Spike-specific TCRs came after two AZD1222 doses.

A word on this clone: No antigen is known for it.

The protocol was immunoSEQ multiplex PCR, while the TCRdb copy is restricted to in-frame clones and leaves out a portion. This table has approximately 150,000 clones, approximately 90% appearing once. Deletions cut 7 bases from V and 3 bases from J, with 13 bases between. The CDR3 has 14 residues. Germline loops: CDR1 LNHNV, CDR2 YYDKDF (reference sequence). V is TRBV15 and J is TRBJ2-1; no clear D. This material consisted of peripheral blood, taken 28 days after the second AZD1222 dose. The receptor's source is an adult who received the AZD1222 COVID-19 vaccine. Here the CDR3 reads CATKVSRHYNEQFF. CDR3 sequence (DNA): TGTGCCACCAAGGTGAGCCGCCACTACAATGAGCAGTTCTTC.